This is a list of T cell receptor beta chains from one sample in a study of T cell repertoires in cytomegalovirus infection. What these receptors recognize is not known. TCRdb ran MiXCR on the reads and lists one entry per CDR3 protein. Altogether approximately 130,000 distinct CDR3 sequences are present, under 30% being singletons, with the ten largest covering about a third. Sequencing used PBMCs, sequenced either directly or after in vitro stimulation (not recorded which). These receptors were obtained from a human donor in good health (CMV status not recorded). Some clones in this sample may be carry-over from other donors' samples. The CDR3 runs from the conserved cysteine through the conserved F or W. D genes are given only for firm matches. Clone size, where shown, is once, few, many, or a class for clones that have expanded.

v_call	cdr3_length	clone_size	d_call	cdr3_aa
TRBV20-1	15	.	TRBD1	CSASVGTGSNQPQHF
TRBV7-2	12	many	.	CASSLRYNEQFF
TRBV7-8	16	many	.	CASSLVRGRNNQPQHF
TRBV6-5	16	.	TRBD2	CASTRTSGSLYNEQFF
TRBV5-4	17	few	.	CASSSIGGGLNTGELFF
TRBV28	14	.	.	CASSFQGSNQPQHF
TRBV2	15	.	.	CASSEAGWQSYEQYF
TRBV12-3/TRBV12-4	14	many	TRBD2	CASSSGTSGGRQYF
TRBV7-2	16	many	.	CASVLPRALSYNEQFF
TRBV11-2	15	.	TRBD1	CASSHLTGRLDTQYF
TRBV4-3	13	few	.	CASSQVYWETQYF
TRBV11-3	11	.	.	CASSEYNEQFF
TRBV4-1	16	.	TRBD2	CASSPGQLAGGREQFF
TRBV7-2	15	few	.	CASSRQDNSGNTIYF
TRBV7-9	12	many	.	CASSLARRAAFF
TRBV7-2	16	.	TRBD2	CASSDGLAGTSETQYF
TRBV7-9	15	many	TRBD1	CASRSTGASFGGYTF
TRBV30	13	.	TRBD1	CAWSATGTGELFF
TRBV7-2	13	many	.	CASNGRGYNEQFF
TRBV4-1	15	few	.	CASSQGLSSYNEQFF
TRBV6-2/TRBV6-3	14	.	.	CASSRPAGLNEQFF
TRBV12-3/TRBV12-4	17	.	.	CASSPDNLGDSNQPQHF
TRBV5-4	14	.	.	CASSVRTGTDTQYF
TRBV24-1	14	once	TRBD2	CATSLGGSSDTQYF
TRBV7-7	13	few	.	CASSLQLNSPLHF
TRBV5-4	14	.	.	CASSFGGTKNIQYF
TRBV19	15	.	.	CASSIGGPLNTEAFF
TRBV28	13	.	.	CASSRDMGQPQHF
TRBV5-5	14	few	TRBD1	CASSLGRGYQPQHF
TRBV7-8	16	many	TRBD1	CASSGYTGVSNTEAFF
TRBV5-1	14	.	.	CASSLGPMQETQYF
TRBV6-1	13	few	TRBD1	CASTQNRGLDQFF
TRBV9	18	many	.	CASSAYGVRSVSGNTIYF
TRBV11-2	16	.	TRBD1	CASSLVTQGVRETQYF
TRBV7-9	16	few	.	CASSLLGVSGADTQYF
TRBV19	15	many	.	CASSIERGHTDTQYF
TRBV3-1	15	.	.	CASSQISGSQDEQFF
TRBV12-3/TRBV12-4	11	.	.	CASSLVREAFF
TRBV7-2	13	many	.	CASSWSGGNEQFF
TRBV7-2	15	many	TRBD2	CASLEQAGEGETQYF
TRBV6-1	14	.	TRBD1	CASYPGQESNEQFF
TRBV20-1	12	few	TRBD1	CSATRGRETQYF
TRBV9	15	few	TRBD2	CASSVGSSGNYEQYF
TRBV6-5	14	few	TRBD1	CASTRTGSRETQYF
TRBV7-9	17	few	TRBD2	CASSRGLADGGTDTQYF
TRBV7-8	14	many	TRBD1	CASSLDFQGAGYTF
TRBV18	14	.	.	CASSPTDGYYGYTF
TRBV10-3	15	few	.	CAISESAAFLAEAFF
TRBV12-3/TRBV12-4	14	many	.	CASSTAGSRQPQHF
TRBV12-3/TRBV12-4	13	few	.	CASSFPLNDEQFF
TRBV7-2	13	many	.	CASSPGQLLPLHF
TRBV18	16	.	TRBD2	CASSPLAAGNTGELFF
TRBV4-1	16	many	.	CASSQGLATRTDTQYF
TRBV19	11	few	.	CASRGETEAFF
TRBV20-1	20	.	TRBD1	CSARDRGDRGRAISNQPQHF
TRBV7-9	13	.	TRBD1	CASSQVPGQGGFF
TRBV20-1	13	many	.	CSASPDLGTEAFF
TRBV12-3/TRBV12-4	14	.	.	CASSLTITDTEAFF
TRBV19	16	.	TRBD2	CASSTGLAGVPDTQYF
TRBV27	15	few	TRBD2	CASSSLAGPTDTQYF